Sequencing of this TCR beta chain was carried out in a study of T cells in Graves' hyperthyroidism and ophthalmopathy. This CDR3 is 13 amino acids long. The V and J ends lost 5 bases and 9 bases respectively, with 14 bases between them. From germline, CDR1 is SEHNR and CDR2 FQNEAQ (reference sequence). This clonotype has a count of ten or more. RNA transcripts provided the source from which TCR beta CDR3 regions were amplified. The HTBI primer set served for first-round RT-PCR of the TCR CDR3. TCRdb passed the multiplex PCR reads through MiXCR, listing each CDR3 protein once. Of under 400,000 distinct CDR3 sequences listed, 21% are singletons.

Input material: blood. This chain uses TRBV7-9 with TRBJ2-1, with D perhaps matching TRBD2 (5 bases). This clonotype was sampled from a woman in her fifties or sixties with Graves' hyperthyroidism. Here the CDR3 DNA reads TGTGCCAGCAGCCTATCCGGGGATAGTGAGCAGTTCTTC. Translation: CASSLSGDSEQFF.